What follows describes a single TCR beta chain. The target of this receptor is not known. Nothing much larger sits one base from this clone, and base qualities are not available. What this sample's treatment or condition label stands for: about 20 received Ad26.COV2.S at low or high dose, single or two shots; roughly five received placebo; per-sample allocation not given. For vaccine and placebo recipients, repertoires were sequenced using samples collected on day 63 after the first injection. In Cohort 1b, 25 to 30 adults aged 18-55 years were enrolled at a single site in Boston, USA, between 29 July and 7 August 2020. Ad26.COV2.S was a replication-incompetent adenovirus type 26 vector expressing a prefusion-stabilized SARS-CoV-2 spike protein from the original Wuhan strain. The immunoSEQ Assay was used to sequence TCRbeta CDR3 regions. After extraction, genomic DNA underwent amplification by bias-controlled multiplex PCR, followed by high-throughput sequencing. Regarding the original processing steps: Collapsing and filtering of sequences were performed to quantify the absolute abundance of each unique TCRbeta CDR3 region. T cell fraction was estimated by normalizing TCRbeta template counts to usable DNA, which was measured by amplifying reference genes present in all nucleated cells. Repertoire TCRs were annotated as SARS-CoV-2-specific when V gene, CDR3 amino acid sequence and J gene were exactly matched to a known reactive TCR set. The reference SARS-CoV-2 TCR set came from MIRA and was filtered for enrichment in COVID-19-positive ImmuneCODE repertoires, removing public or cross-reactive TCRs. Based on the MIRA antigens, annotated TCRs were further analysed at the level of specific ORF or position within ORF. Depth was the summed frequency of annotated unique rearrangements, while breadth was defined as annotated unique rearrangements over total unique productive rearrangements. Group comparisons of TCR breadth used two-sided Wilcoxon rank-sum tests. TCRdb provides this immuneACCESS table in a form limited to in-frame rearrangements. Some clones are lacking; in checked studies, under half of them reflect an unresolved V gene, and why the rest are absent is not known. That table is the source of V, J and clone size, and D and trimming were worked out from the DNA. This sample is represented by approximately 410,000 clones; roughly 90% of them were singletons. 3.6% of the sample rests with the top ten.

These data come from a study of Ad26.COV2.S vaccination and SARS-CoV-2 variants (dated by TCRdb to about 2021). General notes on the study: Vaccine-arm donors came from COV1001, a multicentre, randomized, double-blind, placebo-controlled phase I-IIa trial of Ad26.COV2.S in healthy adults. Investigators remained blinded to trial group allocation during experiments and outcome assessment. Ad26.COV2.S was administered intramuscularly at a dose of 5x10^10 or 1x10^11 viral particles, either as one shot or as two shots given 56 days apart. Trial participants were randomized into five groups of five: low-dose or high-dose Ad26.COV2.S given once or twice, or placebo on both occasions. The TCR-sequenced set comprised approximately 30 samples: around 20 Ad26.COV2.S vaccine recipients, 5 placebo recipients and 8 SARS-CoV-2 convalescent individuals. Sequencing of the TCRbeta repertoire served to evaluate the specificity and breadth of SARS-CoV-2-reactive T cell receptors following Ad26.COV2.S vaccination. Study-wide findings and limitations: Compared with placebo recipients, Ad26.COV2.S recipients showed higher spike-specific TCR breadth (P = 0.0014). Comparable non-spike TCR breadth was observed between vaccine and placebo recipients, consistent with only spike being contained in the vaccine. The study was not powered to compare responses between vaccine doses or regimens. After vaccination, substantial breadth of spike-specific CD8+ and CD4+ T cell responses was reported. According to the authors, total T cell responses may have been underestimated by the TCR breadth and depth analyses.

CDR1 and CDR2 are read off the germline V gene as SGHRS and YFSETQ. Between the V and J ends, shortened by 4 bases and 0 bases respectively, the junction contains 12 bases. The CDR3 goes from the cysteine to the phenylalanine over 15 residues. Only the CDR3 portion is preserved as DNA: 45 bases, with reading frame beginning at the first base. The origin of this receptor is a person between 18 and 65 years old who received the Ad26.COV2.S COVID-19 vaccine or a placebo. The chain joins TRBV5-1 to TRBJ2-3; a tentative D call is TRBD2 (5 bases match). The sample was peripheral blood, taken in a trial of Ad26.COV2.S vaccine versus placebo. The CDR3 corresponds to CASSPRTGSTDTQYF. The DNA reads TGCGCCAGCAGCCCAAGGACGGGAAGCACAGATACGCAGTATTTT.